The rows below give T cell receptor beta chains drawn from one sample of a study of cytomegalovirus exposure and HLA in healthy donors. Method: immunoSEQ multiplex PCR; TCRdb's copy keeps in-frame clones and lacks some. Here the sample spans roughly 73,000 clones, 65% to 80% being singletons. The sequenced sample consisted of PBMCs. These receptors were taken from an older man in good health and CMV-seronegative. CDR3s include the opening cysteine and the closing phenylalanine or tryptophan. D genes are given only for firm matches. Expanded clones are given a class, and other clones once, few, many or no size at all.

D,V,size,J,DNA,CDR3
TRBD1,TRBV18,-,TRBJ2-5,TGTGCCAGCTCACCGATCGGGACAGCCTCGGGGACCCAGTACTTC,CASSPIGTASGTQYF
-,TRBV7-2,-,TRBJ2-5,TGTGCCAGCAGACAAGGGATGGACTCTCGGGAGACCCAGTACTTC,CASRQGMDSRETQYF
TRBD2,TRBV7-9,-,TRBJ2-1,TGTGCCAGCAGCCCAGTGGGTACTAGCGGGAGAAGGGGTGAGCAGTTCTTC,CASSPVGTSGRRGEQFF
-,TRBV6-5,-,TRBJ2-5,TGTGCCAGCAGCCGCGGTCTACTTCAAGAGACCCAGTACTTC,CASSRGLLQETQYF
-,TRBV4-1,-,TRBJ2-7,TGCGCCAGCAGCCCCCCTTCCTACGAGCAGTACTTC,CASSPPSYEQYF
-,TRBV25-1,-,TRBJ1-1,TGTGCCAGCCAACCAGGGGTCGGCCTACGTGAAGCTTTCTTT,CASQPGVGLREAFF
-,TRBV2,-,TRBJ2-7,TGTGCCAGCAGGGACCTACTAGCTTTCGAGCAGTACTTC,CASRDLLAFEQYF
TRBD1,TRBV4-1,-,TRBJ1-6,TGCGCCAGCAGCCAACAGGGACAGGGGAGAGGACCCCTCCACTTT,CASSQQGQGRGPLHF
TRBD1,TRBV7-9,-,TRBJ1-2,TGTGCCAGCAGCTCGGGACAGGGGACCCGCTATGGCTACACCTTC,CASSSGQGTRYGYTF
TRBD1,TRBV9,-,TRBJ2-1,TGCGCCAGCAAGGGACAGGGTTTTGGTGAGCAGTTCTTC,CASKGQGFGEQFF
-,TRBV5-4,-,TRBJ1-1,TGTGCCAGCAGTGGTCGCCAGGTACCGAATGAAGCTTTCTTT,CASSGRQVPNEAFF
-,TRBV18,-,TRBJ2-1,TGTGCCAGCTCACCACAAACAGGGTACAATGAGCAGTTCTTC,CASSPQTGYNEQFF
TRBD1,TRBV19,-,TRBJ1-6,TGTGCCAGTAGCTGGGGGACAGGGAGAGGCTCCTATAATTCACCCCTCCACTTT,CASSWGTGRGSYNSPLHF
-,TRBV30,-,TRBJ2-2,TGTGCCTGGAGTACTAACACCGGGGAGCTGTTTTTT,CAWSTNTGELFF
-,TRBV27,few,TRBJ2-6,TGTGCCAGCAGTTTTTCGGGGGCCAACGTCCTGACTTTC,CASSFSGANVLTF
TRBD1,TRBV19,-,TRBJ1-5,TGTGCCAGTAGTGGGACAGGGGGCTATCAGCCCCAGCATTTT,CASSGTGGYQPQHF
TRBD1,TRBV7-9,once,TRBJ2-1,TGTGCCAGCAGCGCCCAGACCTTAACAGGGGTCGATGAGCAGTTCTTC,CASSAQTLTGVDEQFF
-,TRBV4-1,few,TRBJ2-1,TGCGCCAGCCTTCAACATGGCGGGAACAATGAGCAGTTCTTC,CASLQHGGNNEQFF
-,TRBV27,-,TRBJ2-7,TGTGCCAGCAGTTCCCTACTTACCTACGAGCAGTACTTC,CASSSLLTYEQYF
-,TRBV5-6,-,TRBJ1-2,TGTGCCAGCATCATACAGGGAATAAATAACTATGGCTACACCTTC,CASIIQGINNYGYTF
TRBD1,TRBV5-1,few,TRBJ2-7,TGCGCCAGCAGCTCGACAGGGGAGACCTACGAGCAGTACTTC,CASSSTGETYEQYF
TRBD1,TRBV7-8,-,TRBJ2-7,TGTGCCAGCAGCCCTACCTCGGGACAGGGGTATCGCTACGAGCAGTACTTC,CASSPTSGQGYRYEQYF
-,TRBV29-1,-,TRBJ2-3,TGCAGCGTCGCGTGGAGGGAGGCTACGCAGTATTTT,CSVAWREATQYF
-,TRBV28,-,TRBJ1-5,TGTGCCAGCATCTGGGGCGGCAATCAGCCCCAGCATTTT,CASIWGGNQPQHF
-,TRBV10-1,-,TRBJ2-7,TGCGCCAGCAGTGCGGGGAGCGAGCAGTACTTC,CASSAGSEQYF
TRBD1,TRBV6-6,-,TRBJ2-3,TGTGCCAGCAGTTCCGGACAGGGTTTAGATACGCAGTATTTT,CASSSGQGLDTQYF
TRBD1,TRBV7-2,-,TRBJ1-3,TGTGCCAGCAGCCCCCAAGTAGGAGACAGGGCAGGAAACACCATATATTTT,CASSPQVGDRAGNTIYF
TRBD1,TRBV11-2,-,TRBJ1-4,TGTGCCAGCAGCTTCACAGGGGTAAAAGAAAAACTGTTTTTT,CASSFTGVKEKLFF
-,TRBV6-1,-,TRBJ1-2,TGTGCCAGCATTGGCCTCGACACCTCGATTGGTGGCTACACCTTC,CASIGLDTSIGGYTF
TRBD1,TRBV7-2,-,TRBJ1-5,TGTGCCAGCAGCTTAGTCGGGACAGGGGCAGGTCAGCCCCAGCATTTT,CASSLVGTGAGQPQHF
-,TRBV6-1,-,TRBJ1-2,TGTGCCAGCACCAGTCCCCTTAACTATGGCTACACCTTC,CASTSPLNYGYTF